This TCR beta chain was observed in a study of CD8 T cells in Susac syndrome. The study, taken as a whole, reports: As the study acknowledged, the number of individuals in its TCR sequencing and HLA analysis was relatively small.

The V end was cut by 0 bases, the J end by 5 bases, with 10 bases between. This CDR3 comprises 13 residues. Germline V gene lookup returns CDR1 DFQATT and CDR2 SNEGSKA (reference sequence). An input of roughly 0.5 to 1 ug of RNA was subjected to reverse transcription using random hexamers. The amplification used immunoSEQ multiplex PCR on TCR beta CDR3; it spanned 54 Vbeta and 13 Jbeta. MiXCR, applied by TCRdb to the immunoSEQ multiplex PCR reads, yields one record per CDR3 protein. The sample gives more than 250,000 distinct CDR3 sequences, about 91% of which show up once; 0.065% is in the top ten. As concerns this clonotype: The antigen is unknown.

CD8+ and CD4+ T cells circulating in blood were sequenced for TCR beta. Material for sequencing was CD4+ T cells from PBMCs. The TCR was taken from a human donor with multiple sclerosis. V is TRBV20-1 and J is TRBJ2-5, with D unresolved. This CDR3 reads CSAREAAPETQYF. Here the CDR3 DNA reads TGCAGTGCTAGAGAGGCAGCTCCGGAGACCCAGTACTTC.